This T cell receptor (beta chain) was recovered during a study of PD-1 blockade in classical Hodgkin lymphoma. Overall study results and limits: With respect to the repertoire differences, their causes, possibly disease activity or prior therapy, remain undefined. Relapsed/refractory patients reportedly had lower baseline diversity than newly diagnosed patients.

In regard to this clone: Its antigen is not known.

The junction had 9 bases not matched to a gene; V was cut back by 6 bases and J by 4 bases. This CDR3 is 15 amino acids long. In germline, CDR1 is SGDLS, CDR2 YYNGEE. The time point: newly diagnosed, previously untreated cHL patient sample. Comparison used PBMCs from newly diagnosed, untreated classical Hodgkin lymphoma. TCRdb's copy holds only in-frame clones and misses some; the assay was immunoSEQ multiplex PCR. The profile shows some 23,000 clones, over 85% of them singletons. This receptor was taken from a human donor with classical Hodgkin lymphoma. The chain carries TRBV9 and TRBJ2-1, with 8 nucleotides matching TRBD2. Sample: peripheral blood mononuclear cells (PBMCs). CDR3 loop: CASKPGLGEYNEQFF. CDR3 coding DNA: TGTGCCAGCAAACCGGGACTAGGAGAATACAATGAGCAGTTCTTC.